This TCR beta chain was found in a study of cytomegalovirus exposure and HLA in healthy donors. Study outcomes and limitations: There were several of the most significant clusters that appeared linked to common viral pathogens in a later analysis. Prediction of most subjects' HLA-A and HLA-B alleles by TCR beta sequences was reportedly accurate. Previous analysis showed most TCR beta V segments were productive about 87% or about 30% of the time.

Germline values: CDR1 KGHSH, CDR2 LQKENI. The CDR3 is 17 amino acids. The V and J ends lost 4 bases and 0 bases, in that order; junction bases with no gene match: 6. Worth noting for this clone: The target antigen is unknown.

The primer mix had 60 Vbeta and 13 Jbeta primers. Only in-frame clones appear in the TCRdb table, and some are missing; sequencing was by immunoSEQ multiplex PCR. The sample carries 95,000 to 150,000 clones, roughly 82% recorded once. Material: PBMCs. The receptor was isolated from a human donor in good health. This chain links TRBV18 with TRBJ2-3; 11 nucleotides line up with TRBD2. CDR3 amino acids: CASSLTSGATSTDTQYF. The CDR3 nucleotides read TGTGCCAGCTCACTGACTAGCGGGGCCACTAGCACAGATACGCAGTATTTT.